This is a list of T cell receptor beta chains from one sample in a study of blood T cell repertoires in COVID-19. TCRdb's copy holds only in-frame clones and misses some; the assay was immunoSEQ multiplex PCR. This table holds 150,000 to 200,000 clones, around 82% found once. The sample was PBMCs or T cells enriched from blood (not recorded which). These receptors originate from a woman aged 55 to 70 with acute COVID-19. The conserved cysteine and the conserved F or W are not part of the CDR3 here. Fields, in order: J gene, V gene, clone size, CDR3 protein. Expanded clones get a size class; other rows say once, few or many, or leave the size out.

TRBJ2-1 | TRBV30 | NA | AWESGGHNEQF
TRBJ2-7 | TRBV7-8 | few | ASSRRSRGYYEQY
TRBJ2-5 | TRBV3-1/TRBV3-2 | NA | ASSGLGGRSETQY
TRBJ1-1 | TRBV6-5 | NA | ASGRQTNTEAF
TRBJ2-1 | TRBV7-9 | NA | ASSFGLAGYNEQF
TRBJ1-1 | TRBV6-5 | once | ATTYTPAGTEAF
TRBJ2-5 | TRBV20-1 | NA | SARRETQY
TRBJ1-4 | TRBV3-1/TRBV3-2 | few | ASSQDPGTGGKLF
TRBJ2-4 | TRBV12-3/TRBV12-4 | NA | ASRGTGLIQY
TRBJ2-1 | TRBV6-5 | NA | ASSYGTSGKLNEQF
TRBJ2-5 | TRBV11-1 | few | ASSATEETQY